The sequence of this T cell receptor (beta chain) was determined in a study of blood T cells in healthy people across ages (dated by TCRdb to between 2014 and 2017). In the study overall: In model experiments, template switching captured roughly one uniquely barcoded TCR beta cDNA molecule for every two T cells. Using deep sequencing normalized with unique cDNA molecular identifiers, the study measured how TCR beta repertoire diversity changes with age. The study analyzed two additional independent replicas of 1 million unique cDNA reads from the same blood draw for two donors, one aged 18 to 29 and one aged 80 or older. The donors were split into four age groups: young (average 16 years), middle-aged (about 40), aged (roughly 65) and long-lived (approximately 80). Donors of different ages were randomly distributed across sequencing lanes to avoid experimental bias.

CDR1 SNHLY and CDR2 FYNNEI were looked up in the germline V gene. A distance of 15 bases separates the germline ends of V and J, which lose 6 bases and 4 bases respectively. The cysteine opens and the phenylalanine closes a CDR3 of 15 amino acids. Only the CDR3 part of the read is kept: 45 bases, read in frame from the first base. Systemically healthy Caucasian individuals from Russia, approximately 39 in total and aged about 6 to 95 years, were included as donors. Each donor gave 8 to 10 milliliters of peripheral blood, collected into EDTA-treated Vacutainer tubes. PBMCs were isolated by Ficoll-Paque density-gradient centrifugation, with at least 6.5 million obtained per sample. Total RNA was extracted from PBMCs with Trizol reagent, with at least 5 micrograms obtained per sample. For every donor, flow cytometry on a PBMC aliquot measured the percentage of naive CD45RAhigh/CD27high T cells. For this clonotype: Its cognate antigen has yet to be identified. Base qualities are not recorded, but no much larger clone differs from it by a single base.

General study outcomes and caveats: Since profiling was done on bulk unsorted PBMCs, naive and antigen-experienced compartments could not be conclusively compared. A strong correlation was found between observed TCR beta diversity and the percentage of naive T cells measured by flow cytometry. The long-lived group showed more naive CD4+ T cells, fewer expanded clones and increased TCR diversity than the aged group, suggesting age selection. As age increased, observed TCR beta diversity per million T cells dropped in a roughly linear way, and a significant reduction was already evident by age about 40. Estimates of total diversity from one million sequenced T cells were regarded as lower bounds and underestimates. The CMV infection status of donors was not known, potentially confounding age-related changes in expanded clonotypes.

Receptor amplification or capture employed 5' RACE. Reads for this sample came from an Illumina HiSeq 2500. A second about 7 to 12 cycle PCR used a sample-barcoded 5' primer and a J-beta primer mix. A unique molecular identifier was introduced onto each TCR beta cDNA molecule by a template-switch 5' adaptor carrying 12 random nucleotides. At least 2.5 million CDR3-containing paired-end reads were obtained from each sample. The Mint cDNA synthesis kit, primed by a TRBC-specific oligonucleotide, was used to synthesize first-strand cDNA from all RNA. After uracil-DNA glycosylase treatment, a first 18-cycle PCR used universal primers M1SS and BC2_uni_R on all cDNA. Per the original workflow: Each sample was normalized by randomly selecting 1 million high-quality reads, each carrying a distinct molecular identifier. Reads sharing molecular identifiers were discarded rather than binned into consensus sequences. MiTCR, set to a Q25 quality threshold and the strictest error-elimination algorithm, was used for CDR3 identification, clonotype clustering and error correction. A nonparametric unseen species model with Euler transformation was used to estimate a lower bound on total TCR beta diversity. The raw public reads went through TCRdb reprocessing: fastp at Q25, MiXCR clone calling, in-frame beta chains kept. Each entry merges the rows of one CDR3 protein and shows their most common DNA and genes. TCRdb, not the authors, supplied the V and J calls. Counted in this sample were fewer than 900,000 distinct CDR3 sequences; roughly 47% of them appeared once. The biggest ten clones account for about 20% of the sample.

The chain is made from TRBV2 and TRBJ2-2, with TRBD2 tentatively as D gene (5 bases match). The sequencing sample was made of blood. The sequence was obtained from a woman aged 60-75 years in good health. The sequence in DNA is TGTGCCAGCAGGGGCTCTGAGGGCCCCACCGGGGAGCTGTTTTTT. It is translated as CASRGSEGPTGELFF. Here the CDR3 is joined to the reference TRBV2 and TRBJ2-2 genes, and the full variable domain is: EPEVTQTPSHQVTQMGQEVILRCVPISNHLYFYWYRQILGQKVEFLVSFYNNEISEKSEIFDDQFSVERPDGSNFTLKIRSTKLEDSAMYFCASRGSEGPTGELFFGEGSRLTVL.